This T cell receptor (beta chain) was sequenced in a study of cytotoxic CD8 clonotypes in ibrutinib-treated CLL. At the level of the study: Following treatment for a median roughly twelve months, range 6 to 36, response samples were then taken. Mean per-sample yields comprised 255,043 productive templates and tens of thousands of productive rearrangements.

The trim removed 2 bases at V and 8 bases at J, leaving 5 bases unmatched. The germline gives CDR1 MGHRA, CDR2 YSYEKL. The CDR3 totals 15 residues. Assay: immunoSEQ multiplex PCR; the TCRdb copy retains only in-frame clones and omits some. The repertoire includes roughly 100,000 clones, roughly 80% of them detected once, and around 32% sits in the top ten. This chain connects TRBV4-1 to TRBJ1-4; 10 bases agree with TRBD1. Sample: PBMCs, taken after 12 months of ibrutinib treatment. The receptor's source is a human donor with chronic lymphocytic leukemia. The CDR3 bases are TGCGCCAGCAGCCAAACCGGGACAGGGGTCGAAAAACTGTTTTTT. This gives the protein CASSQTGTGVEKLFF.